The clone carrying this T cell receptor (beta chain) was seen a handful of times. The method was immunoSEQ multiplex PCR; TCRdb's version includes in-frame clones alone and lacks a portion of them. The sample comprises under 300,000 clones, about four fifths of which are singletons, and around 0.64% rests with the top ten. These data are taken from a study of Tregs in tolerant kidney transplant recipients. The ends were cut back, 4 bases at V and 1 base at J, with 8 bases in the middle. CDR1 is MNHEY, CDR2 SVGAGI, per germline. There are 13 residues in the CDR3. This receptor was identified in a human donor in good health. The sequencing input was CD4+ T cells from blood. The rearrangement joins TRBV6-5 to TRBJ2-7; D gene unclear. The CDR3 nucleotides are TGTGCCAGCAGTTTGAGTCAGTCCTACGAGCAGTACTTC. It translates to CASSLSQSYEQYF.